This TCR beta chain is drawn from a study of PD-L1 blockade in urothelial cancer. At the level of the study: Patients' prior chemotherapy regimens numbered 0 to 3.

Trimming pared 4 bases from V and 10 bases from J, leaving 10 bases between. This CDR3 comprises 11 residues. Per germline, CDR1 MGHRA and CDR2 YSYEKL. Time point described: pretreatment peripheral blood. Patients had locally advanced or metastatic urothelial carcinoma. Data came from immunoSEQ multiplex PCR; TCRdb stores just in-frame clones and leaves some out. The sample includes tens of thousands of clones, 84% of them seen just once. Sequencing was performed on PBMCs, taken around atezolizumab (anti-PD-L1) treatment. The gene calls are TRBV4-1 and TRBJ2-5; D remains unclear. The source is a man in his 60s with urothelial cancer. The CDR3 loop is CASSRELHQYF. The DNA for the CDR3 is TGCGCCAGCAGCCGAGAACTCCACCAGTACTTC.